This TCR beta chain was sequenced for a study of identical twins. This clonotype was counted at least ten times. TCRdb re-derived calls from the 5' RACE reads in MiXCR, one entry per CDR3 protein. The sample records some 1,600,000 distinct CDR3 sequences, more than 30% being singletons. Trimming shortened V by 5 bases and J by 5 bases, and 6 bases separated the two germline ends. The CDR3 is 11 amino acids. Germline CDR1 SGHAT, CDR2 FQNNGV. V is TRBV11-2 and J is TRBJ1-1; D remains ambiguous. The sequence was obtained from a newborn girl in good health. Sample: cord blood. The DNA of the CDR3 is TGTGCCAGCAGCCCTGAGACTGAAGCTTTCTTT. Protein: CASSPETEAFF.